The 8 T cell receptor beta chains in this list originate from one sample, sequenced in a study of blood T cell repertoires in COVID-19 (dated by TCRdb to 2020 to 2022). Library prep was done by the immunoSEQ multiplex PCR assay. This immuneACCESS table, as held by TCRdb, lists in-frame sequences with V and J called but not all clones. Of the missing ones, under half trace to an unresolved V gene in checked studies; the others have no known cause. For this sample the table gives 200,000 to 300,000 clones, of which 88% were detected only once. About 5.9% of the sample is in the top ten clones. Sequencing used peripheral blood. Every receptor here comes from a woman aged 25 to 39 with COVID-19, enrolled during active disease.

This clone was counted a single time. The CDR3 region has the DNA TGCGCCAGCAGCCAAAATCCTCAGGGGGAATTCAATGAGCAGTTCTTC. This sequence encodes CASSQNPQGEFNEQFF. This rearrangement joins TRBV5-1 to TRBJ2-1; 7 bases are a match to TRBD1. The J segment lost 6 bases and the V segment lost 4 bases, leaving 13 bases of the junction unmatched. The germline gives CDR1 SGHRS, CDR2 YFSETQ. The CDR3 extends over 16 amino acids.

The chain couples TRBV28 to TRBJ1-2; possibly TRBD1 for D (6 bases). This CDR3 has 13 residues. The germline CDR1 and CDR2 sequences are MDHEN and SYDVKM. Trimming cost V 5 bases and J 5 bases, with 12 bases left between them. CDR3 bases: TGTGCCAGCAGTGAGGACAGCCAGTATGGCTACACCTTC. It specifies CASSEDSQYGYTF.

V is TRBV28 and J is TRBJ2-1, with 11 bases fitting TRBD2. This CDR3 is built from 15 residues. Germline V gene lookup returns CDR1 MDHEN and CDR2 SYDVKM. V trimming: 6 bases; J trimming: 3 bases; junction bases outside the gene matches: 4. The CDR3 DNA sequence: TGTGCCAGCAGCCCGCTAGCGGGAGGCTACAATGAGCAGTTCTTC. Protein sequence: CASSPLAGGYNEQFF.

The sample holds one count of this clone. The V and J genes are TRBV27 and TRBJ2-3, with 10 bases aligning to TRBD2. Trimming took 0 bases from V and 4 from J; bases not matched to a gene: 7. The CDR3 is 17 amino acids. Germline V CDR1 and CDR2: MNHEY, SMNVEV (reference sequence). CDR3 residues: CASSLSLLAGVPDTQYF. The CDR3 DNA reads as TGTGCCAGCAGTTTATCCCTTCTAGCGGGAGTGCCAGATACGCAGTATTTT.

The chain is built from TRBV30 and TRBJ1-6, with unresolved D. V gave up 2 bases and J gave up 6 bases, with 11 bases separating them. Germline assignment: CDR1 GTSNPN and CDR2 SVGIG (reference sequence). The CDR3 is 14 residues long. CDR3 loop: CAWSMAGLNSPLHF. The CDR3 DNA is TGTGCCTGGAGTATGGCAGGCCTTAATTCACCCCTCCACTTT.

The chain carries TRBV6-2 or TRBV6-3 and TRBJ1-5; D unresolved. Trimming took off 5 bases at V and 7 bases at J, with 18 bases between the two ends. There are 15 residues in the CDR3. Germline values: CDR1 MNHEY, CDR2 SVGEGT. In DNA, the CDR3 is TGTGCCAGCAGTGCACGGACGGGAACGGGGCAGCCCCAGCATTTT. Encoded protein: CASSARTGTGQPQHF.

J is TRBJ1-1 and V is TRBV7-8; 8 nucleotides match TRBD1. This CDR3 has 14 residues. The V gene's germline CDR1 is SGHVS and CDR2 FQNEAQ. V gave up 2 bases and J gave up 3 bases; unmatched junction bases: 2. CDR3 region: CASSLIQGDTEAFF. The CDR3 DNA sequence: TGTGCCAGCAGCTTAATACAGGGGGACACTGAAGCTTTCTTT. The full variable domain, with the rest looked up from reference TRBV7-8 and TRBJ1-1, is GAGVSQSPRYKVAKRGQDVALRCDPISGHVSLFWYQQALGQGPEFLTYFQNEAQLDKSGLPSDRFFAERPEGSVSTLKIQRTQQEDSAVYLCASSLIQGDTEAFFGQGTRLTVV.

J is TRBJ2-3 and V is TRBV5-1; 13 nucleotides agree with TRBD2. Germline V gives CDR1 SGHRS, CDR2 YFSETQ. This CDR3 spans 16 amino acids. Trimming at V came to 0 bases and at J to 4 bases, leaving 2 bases not matched to a gene. As DNA, the CDR3 is TGCGCCAGCAGCTTGGGGACTAGCGGGAGTTCAGATACGCAGTATTTT. Amino acids: CASSLGTSGSSDTQYF.